Each of the 7 T cell receptor beta chains below was sequenced from the same sample in a study of cytomegalovirus exposure and HLA in healthy donors. The primer mix had 60 Vbeta and 13 Jbeta primers. Profiled with immunoSEQ multiplex PCR; TCRdb holds only in-frame clones, not every one. The sample records fewer than 140,000 clones, roughly four fifths being singletons. Sequencing input: PBMCs. Receptors originate from a man over 45 in good health and CMV-seronegative.

The CDR3 region is CASRDGGRNQPQHF. The CDR3, as DNA: TGCGCCAGCAGAGATGGGGGCCGCAATCAGCCCCAGCATTTT. The chain has TRBV10-2 and TRBJ1-5; D may be TRBD1 (6 bases). V gave up 6 bases and J gave up 2 bases, with 11 bases separating them. The germline CDR1 and CDR2 sequences are WSHSY and SAAADI. This CDR3 has 14 amino acids.

This clone has a handful of counts. The CDR3 DNA sequence: TGTGCCTGGAGTCCACCGCCGACGGGGTTATCAGAAGCTTTCTTT. Encoded protein: CAWSPPPTGLSEAFF. This chain connects TRBV30 to TRBJ1-1, with D uncertain. The germline CDR1 and CDR2 sequences are GTSNPN and SVGIG (reference sequence). Trimming left V 2 bases short and J 8 bases short, with 21 bases between. The CDR3 length is 15 residues.

The CDR3 DNA reads TGTGCCAGTAGTATGAGGAGGCGGGCTGAAGCTTTCTTT. It translates to CASSMRRRAEAFF. The chain employs TRBV19 and TRBJ1-1; D remains unclear. Germline values: CDR1 LNHDA, CDR2 SQIVND (reference sequence). The length of the CDR3 is 13 residues. The V gene lost 3 bases and the J gene lost 6 bases, with 11 bases spanning the gap.

This chain links TRBV28 with TRBJ1-1; D ambiguous. The CDR3 spans 14 residues. V gave up 5 bases and J gave up 1 base, with 11 bases separating them. Germline assignment: CDR1 MDHEN and CDR2 SYDVKM. CDR3 sequence reads: CASSPPGRNTEAFF. The CDR3, as DNA: TGTGCCAGCAGTCCCCCGGGTCGGAACACTGAAGCTTTCTTT.

The CDR3 DNA is TGTGCCAGCAGACAGGGGCTAGCAGGGCAGCCCCAGCATTTT. Its translation is CASRQGLAGQPQHF. This chain joins TRBV28 and TRBJ1-5; 7 bases map to TRBD1. Per germline, CDR1 MDHEN and CDR2 SYDVKM. The V segment lost 6 bases and the J segment 7 bases; nucleotides outside the gene matches: 9. The CDR3 covers 14 residues.

The V call is TRBV2, the J call TRBJ2-3, with 11 nucleotides matching TRBD1. Germline V CDR1 and CDR2: SNHLY, FYNNEI. The CDR3 loop spans 15 amino acids. After removal of 6 bases from V and 5 bases from J, the junction contained 7 bases not matched to a gene. For the CDR3, the DNA is TGTGCCAGCAGCAGGGACAGGGGGATCGGAGATACGCAGTATTTT. Translating it yields CASSRDRGIGDTQYF.

This clone was counted a single time. The rearrangement uses TRBV5-4 and TRBJ1-3; D gene ambiguous. This CDR3 contains 15 residues. Germline-derived CDR1 and CDR2 are SGHNT and YYREEE (reference sequence). V shed 0 bases and J shed 4 bases, with 11 bases lying between them. DNA of the CDR3: TGTGCCAGCAGCTTGGGGCAGTCCGCAGGAAACACCATATATTTT. Residues: CASSLGQSAGNTIYF. Full variable domain (rest looked up from reference TRBV5-4 and TRBJ1-3): ETGVTQSPTHLIKTRGQQVTLRCSSQSGHNTVSWYQQALGQGPQFIFQYYREEENGRGNFPPRFSGLQFPNYSSELNVNALELDDSALYLCASSLGQSAGNTIYFGEGSWLTVV.